The 17 T cell receptor beta chains given below trace back to one sample, sequenced in a study of molecular identifiers for immune sequencing clone quantification (dated by TCRdb to 2016 to 2019). Library prep was done by PCR. This sample was sequenced with an Illumina MiSeq. Using fastp trimming at Q25 and MiXCR clonotype assembly, TCRdb reanalyzed the public sequencing data and kept in-frame beta chains. Identical CDR3 protein sequences are pooled into one entry, listed with their most common genes and DNA. The sample records 37,000 or so distinct CDR3 sequences, about 18% of which are singletons. About 6.6% of the sample is taken by the ten largest. Sequenced material: naive CD8+ T cells from blood, with Jurkat cell RNA spiked in. The cell subset or site label, as the study defines it: FACS-sorted CD8+CD4-CCR7+CD45RA+ naive T cells. These receptors originate from a human donor in good health. Some libraries in this study had Jurkat cell RNA spiked in.

The chain recombines TRBV7-3 with TRBJ2-3; TRBD2 is a possible D gene (6 bases). Per the germline V gene, CDR1 is SGHTA and CDR2 is FQGTGA. Trimming removed 8 bases from V and 5 bases from J, with 8 bases in between. The CDR3 is 11 residues long. In DNA form, the CDR3 reads TGTGCCAGCGGGGAGGTAGATACGCAGTATTTT. Its protein product is CASGEVDTQYF. Variable domain in full (rest from reference TRBV7-3 and TRBJ2-3): GAGVSQTPSNKVTEKGKYVELRCDPISGHTALYWYRQSLGQGPEFLIYFQGTGAADDSGLPNDRFFAVRPEGSVSTLKIQRTERGDSAVYLCASGEVDTQYFGPGTRLTVL.

This clonotype was counted between two and nine times. This chain uses TRBV27 with TRBJ1-1, with D unclear. The V end lost 3 bases, the J end lost 7 bases, and 12 bases lay between the germline ends. This CDR3 spans 13 amino acids. CDR1 and CDR2 (germline): MNHEY, SMNVEV (reference sequence). The CDR3 nucleotides are TGTGCCAGCAGTTTCGACGGAGAACTTGAAGCTTTCTTT. This sequence encodes CASSFDGELEAFF.

This clonotype was recorded at least ten times. The rearrangement links TRBV27 to TRBJ2-7; weak D call: TRBD1 (6 bases). V dropped 5 bases and J dropped 3 bases, with 17 bases sitting between them. The CDR3 has 15 amino acids. Germline V lookup: CDR1 MNHEY, CDR2 SMNVEV (reference sequence). Written as DNA, the CDR3 is TGTGCCAGCAGTCTTGCTTCTGGGGACATCTACGAGCAGTACTTC. Its translation: CASSLASGDIYEQYF.

This clonotype was recorded a few times. The conserved closing phenylalanine or tryptophan is absent in this CDR3, likely reflecting a read error. CDR3 sequence (DNA): TGCAGCGTTGAATGGGACCGATTTAACTATGGCTACACCCTC. Translating it yields CSVEWDRFNYGYTL. The chain joins TRBV29-1 to TRBJ1-2; D may be TRBD1 (5 bases). CDR1 is SQVTM and CDR2 is ANQGSEA in the germline V gene. V dropped 2 bases and J dropped 1 base, with 11 bases sitting between them. The CDR3 runs 14 residues.

A note on this clonotype: Given a much more abundant clone one base away, this may be a read error. V usage is TRBV2 and J usage is TRBJ2-3; TRBD2 might be the D (7 bases). Germline V gives CDR1 SNHLY, CDR2 FYNNEI. The CDR3 spans 14 residues. As DNA, the CDR3 is TGTGCCTACCCAGAGGGGGGGCTCACAGATACGCAGTGTTTT. Its protein product is CAYPEGGLTDTQCF.

This clonotype was observed at least ten times. This chain links TRBV4-2 with TRBJ1-1; D unclear. The CDR3 totals 11 residues. V shed 1 base and J shed 10 bases, with 7 bases lying between them. Per the germline V gene, CDR1 is LGHNA and CDR2 is YNFKEQ. CDR3 amino acids: CASSQGRGAFF. The CDR3 nucleotides are TGTGCCAGCAGCCAAGGGCGTGGAGCTTTCTTT.

The rearrangement uses TRBV4-1 and TRBJ2-7, with D perhaps being TRBD1 or TRBD2 (6 bases each). The CDR3 covers 16 residues. Germline assignment: CDR1 MGHRA and CDR2 YSYEKL. The ends were cut back, 1 base at V and 2 bases at J, with 15 bases in the middle. The CDR3 reads CASSQGEAGDPYEQYF. In nucleotides, the CDR3 is TGCGCCAGCAGCCAAGGGGAGGCAGGGGATCCCTACGAGCAGTACTTC.

This clonotype was seen ten or more times. CDR3 sequence: CSAREQGNQPQHF. The CDR3 DNA is TGCAGTGCTAGAGAGCAGGGCAATCAGCCCCAGCATTTT. The chain links TRBV20-1 to TRBJ1-5; D gene uncertain. Trimming removed 0 bases from V and 2 bases from J, with 5 bases in between. Germline CDR1 and CDR2: DFQATT and SNEGSKA (reference sequence). The CDR3 has 13 residues.

The V call is TRBV7-9, the J call TRBJ2-1; D uncertain. Trimming took off 3 bases at V and 7 bases at J, with 16 bases between the two ends. The CDR3 sequence is 15 residues long. Germline CDR1 SEHNR, CDR2 FQNEAQ (reference sequence). The CDR3 region has the DNA TGTGCCAGCAGCTTGGGGTTTTCCTGGACGAATGAGCAGTTCTTC. Protein product: CASSLGFSWTNEQFF.

This clonotype was detected ten times or more. This chain connects TRBV5-6 to TRBJ2-7; weak D call: TRBD2 (6 bases). V was clipped by 3 bases and J by 3 bases, with 10 bases between them. Germline values: CDR1 SGHDT, CDR2 YYEEEE. CDR3 length equals 13 residues. The chain's CDR3 is CASSSGGYYEQYF. DNA for the CDR3: TGTGCCAGCAGCTCCGGGGGTTACTACGAGCAGTACTTC.

This clonotype was observed a handful of times. This chain links TRBV9 with TRBJ2-5, with D perhaps given as TRBD1 or TRBD2 (6 bases each). The ends were cut back, 4 bases at V and 4 bases at J, with 20 bases in the middle. The CDR3 contains 16 residues. CDR1 and CDR2 (germline): SGDLS, YYNGEE. The CDR3 is CASSPPQQGGGETQYF. The CDR3, as DNA: TGTGCCAGCAGCCCCCCCCAACAGGGAGGCGGAGAGACCCAGTACTTC.

In this sample, this clonotype turned up many times. The chain has TRBV9 and TRBJ2-7; TRBD1 is a possible D gene (6 bases). Trimming pared 0 bases from V and 1 base from J, leaving 11 bases between. Germline loops: CDR1 SGDLS, CDR2 YYNGEE. There are 15 residues in the CDR3. CDR3 sequence reads: CASSVAAGASYEQYF. The CDR3 nucleotides are TGTGCCAGCAGCGTAGCCGCAGGGGCATCCTACGAGCAGTACTTC.

This chain uses TRBV5-6 with TRBJ1-2; TRBD1 matches at 9 bases. Losses at the gene ends were 0 bases for V and 4 bases for J; bases not matched to a gene: 7. This CDR3 is built from 16 residues. Germline-derived CDR1 and CDR2 are SGHDT and YYEEEE. Written as DNA, the CDR3 is TGTGCCAGCAGCTTGGCTCGTAGACAGGGGGTCTATGGCTACACCTTC. As protein: CASSLARRQGVYGYTF.

The chain employs TRBV11-2 and TRBJ1-2, with a tentative D call TRBD1 (5 bases). Trimming removed 5 bases at V and 8 bases at J, with 15 bases between. The CDR3 length is 13 residues. Germline V gene data show CDR1 as SGHAT and CDR2 as FQNNGV. CDR3 protein: CASSLRREGGYTF. CDR3 bases: TGTGCCAGCAGCCTACGCAGGGAAGGCGGCTACACCTTC.

This clonotype has a count of ten or more. The V gene is TRBV5-1, the J gene TRBJ2-1; no firm D call. The CDR3 contains 15 residues. Germline V CDR1 and CDR2: SGHRS, YFSETQ. V was pared by 2 bases and J by 4 bases, with 13 bases between. CDR3 sequence: CASSLGNTAYNEQFF. DNA for the CDR3: TGCGCCAGCAGCTTAGGTAATACGGCGTACAATGAGCAGTTCTTC.

V usage is TRBV20-1 and J usage is TRBJ2-1; TRBD2 matches 9 bases. The CDR3 consists of 17 residues. From germline, CDR1 is DFQATT and CDR2 SNEGSKA (reference sequence). Trimming cost V 6 bases and J 1 base; bases outside gene matches: 13. The DNA of the CDR3 is TGCAGTGCGCGGGGACTAGCTGACAGTATTTCCTACAATGAGCAGTTCTTC. Translating it yields CSARGLADSISYNEQFF.

This clonotype was seen ten or more times. This chain connects TRBV29-1 to TRBJ1-1; D ambiguous. V gave up 1 base and J gave up 10 bases, with 13 bases separating them. The CDR3 extends over 12 amino acids. Germline V lookup: CDR1 SQVTM, CDR2 ANQGSEA. CDR3: CSVEGGMVGAFF. CDR3 in DNA: TGCAGCGTTGAAGGCGGGATGGTGGGAGCTTTCTTT.